The clone carrying this T cell receptor beta chain has ten or more counts. Its antigen is not identified. A much more abundant neighbour one base away suggests this may be a read error. Authors' data handling: CDR3 differences across clinicopathological groups were used to build a distant-metastasis classifier for papillary thyroid cancer. TCRdb redid the clone calls on the PCR reads using MiXCR. The V and J calls were not made by the authors but by TCRdb's processing. The sample holds just over 20,000 clones, around a sixth seen once. The sample is drawn from a study of metastatic and nonmetastatic thyroid tumors. The CDR3 sequence is 15 residues long. Germline V gene data show CDR1 as MNHEY and CDR2 as SVGEGT. Study-level results: Reported TCR beta diversity, measured in blood and tumor, was significantly higher for malignant thyroid tumors than for benign nodules.

Not a single patient had been given any form of treatment at any point before undergoing thyroid surgery. The sequence derives from a female donor with papillary thyroid cancer or a benign thyroid nodule (not recorded which). Some clones in this sample may be carry-over from other donors' samples. The rearrangement joins TRBV6-2 or TRBV6-3 to TRBJ2-7, with no clear D. Sequenced: blood. The CDR3 DNA reads TGCGCCAGCACCAAGCCAATGGGGAATAATTACGAGCAGTACTTC. Encoded protein: CASTKPMGNNYEQYF.